The present TCR beta chain was sequenced within a study of cytomegalovirus exposure and HLA in healthy donors. General study findings and limits: The number of N-insertions in an Asian-associated ancestry cluster was reportedly below the approximately 700-donor mean in a later analysis.

Deletions cut 4 bases from V and 1 base from J, with 16 bases between. This CDR3 is built from 16 residues. CDR1 LNHDA and CDR2 SQIVND come from the germline V gene (reference sequence). With 60 Vbeta and 13 Jbeta primers, the PCR was carried out. Clones were sequenced by immunoSEQ multiplex PCR, and TCRdb holds only the in-frame ones, with some missing. The table lists more than 90,000 clones, 60% to 80% of them singletons. About this clone: The antigen is undetermined.

Sample: PBMCs. The clonotype originates from a man aged 50-60 years in good health and CMV-seropositive. The chain couples TRBV19 to TRBJ1-1; D perhaps matches TRBD1 (5 bases). CDR3 in amino acids: CASSTLGLTPNTEAFF. The CDR3 DNA is TGTGCCAGTAGTACTTTGGGACTGACCCCGAACACTGAAGCTTTCTTT.